Reported below is one T cell receptor (beta chain). It has no known antigen specificity. No clone much larger than this one lies a single base away; base qualities are absent. The protocol used for the library was 5' RACE. Data came from an Illumina HiSeq 2500. A second PCR of roughly 7 to 11 cycles was run with a J-beta primer mix and a sample-barcoded 5' primer. Each TCR beta cDNA molecule received a unique molecular identifier from a template-switch 5' adaptor carrying 12 random nucleotides. Each sample yielded at least 3 million CDR3-containing paired-end reads. The Mint cDNA synthesis kit, primed by a TRBC-specific oligonucleotide, was used to synthesize first-strand cDNA from all RNA. Following uracil-DNA glycosylase treatment, all cDNA underwent a first 18-cycle PCR with the universal primers M1SS and BC2_uni_R. In the paper's pipeline: For normalization, 1 million high-quality reads, each with a distinct molecular identifier, were randomly selected from each sample. Instead of being binned into consensus sequences, reads that shared molecular identifiers were thrown out. MiTCR, run with a Q25 quality threshold and the strictest error-elimination algorithm, handled CDR3 identification, clonotype clustering and error correction. A nonparametric unseen species model with Euler transformation was used to estimate lower-bound total TCR beta diversity. TCRdb reprocessing: public reads trimmed at Q25 with fastp, clones called with MiXCR, in-frame beta chains kept. Each CDR3 protein appears once, grouped with its most common genes and DNA. TCRdb's processing, not the authors', yielded these V and J calls. In this sample the table shows about 580,000 distinct CDR3 sequences, 40% to 55% of which occur a single time. Jointly, the top ten make up 20% to 25% of the sample.

This sample is part of a study of blood T cells in healthy people across ages (dated by TCRdb to between 2015 and 2017). In terms of the full investigation: In model experiments, roughly one uniquely barcoded TCR beta cDNA molecule per two T cells was captured by template switching. The study measured age-related changes in TCR beta repertoire diversity using deep sequencing normalized with unique cDNA molecular identifiers. The donors were divided into four age groups: young (average approximately 16 years), middle-aged (about 39), aged (approximately 62) and long-lived (roughly 82). To avoid experimental bias, donors of different ages were distributed randomly across sequencing lanes. The study analyzed two additional independent replicas of 1 million unique cDNA reads from the same blood draw for two donors, one aged 18 to 29 and one aged 80 or older.

Overall results and qualifications from the work: The CMV infection status of donors was not known, potentially confounding age-related changes in expanded clonotypes. Bulk unsorted PBMC profiling prevented conclusive comparison of naive and antigen-experienced compartments. Estimates of total diversity based on one million sequenced T cells were regarded as lower bounds and as underestimates. Observed TCR beta diversity per million T cells fell roughly linearly with age, and a significant reduction was already apparent by age around 40. Compared with the aged group, the long-lived group had more naive CD4+ T cells, fewer expanded clones and increased TCR diversity, a pattern suggesting age selection. Observed TCR beta diversity correlated strongly with the percentage of naive T cells measured by flow cytometry.

The cysteine opens and the phenylalanine closes a CDR3 of 16 amino acids. Kept here is only the CDR3 DNA, which spans 48 bases and is read in frame from base 1. V is cut by 6 bases and J by 2 bases, and the space between the germline ends is 18 bases. The donors were 40 or so Caucasian individuals from Russia, aged 6 to 90 years, who were systemically healthy. Each donor gave around 9.8 milliliters of peripheral blood, collected into EDTA-treated Vacutainer tubes. Ficoll-Paque density-gradient centrifugation was used to isolate PBMCs, with at least 6.5 million obtained per sample. Total RNA was extracted from PBMCs with Trizol reagent, with at least 6 micrograms obtained per sample. The percentages of naive CD45RAhigh/CD27high T cells were determined by flow cytometry on a PBMC aliquot from every donor.

This TCR came from a man aged 80 or over in good health. Sample: blood. The sequence joins TRBV12-3 or TRBV12-4 to TRBJ2-3; the D region possibly corresponds to TRBD1 (6 bases align). DNA sequence: TGTGCCAGCAGCCCTTCGACAGGTGGATACACAGATACGCAGTATTTT. Translated, this gives CASSPSTGGYTDTQYF.